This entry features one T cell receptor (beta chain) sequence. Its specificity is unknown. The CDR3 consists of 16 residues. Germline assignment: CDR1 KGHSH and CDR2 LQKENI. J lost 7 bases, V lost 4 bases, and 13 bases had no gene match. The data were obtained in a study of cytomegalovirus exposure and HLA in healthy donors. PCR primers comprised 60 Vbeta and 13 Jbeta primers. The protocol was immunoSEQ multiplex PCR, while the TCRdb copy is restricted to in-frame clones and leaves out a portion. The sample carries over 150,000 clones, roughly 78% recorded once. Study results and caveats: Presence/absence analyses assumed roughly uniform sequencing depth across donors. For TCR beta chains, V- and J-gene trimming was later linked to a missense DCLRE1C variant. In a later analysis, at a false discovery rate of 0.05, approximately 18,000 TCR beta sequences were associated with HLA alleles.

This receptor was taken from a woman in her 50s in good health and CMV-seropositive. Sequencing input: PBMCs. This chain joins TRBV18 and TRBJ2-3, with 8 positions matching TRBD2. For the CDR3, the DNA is TGTGCCAGCTCACAGGACCCGGGACTAGTTATAAATACGCAGTATTTT. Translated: CASSQDPGLVINTQYF. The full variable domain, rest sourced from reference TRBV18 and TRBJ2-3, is NAGVMQNPRHLVRRRGQEARLRCSPMKGHSHVYWYRQLPEEGLKFMVYLQKENIIDESGMPKERFSAEFPKEGPSILRIQQVVRGDSAAYFCASSQDPGLVINTQYFGPGTRLTVL.